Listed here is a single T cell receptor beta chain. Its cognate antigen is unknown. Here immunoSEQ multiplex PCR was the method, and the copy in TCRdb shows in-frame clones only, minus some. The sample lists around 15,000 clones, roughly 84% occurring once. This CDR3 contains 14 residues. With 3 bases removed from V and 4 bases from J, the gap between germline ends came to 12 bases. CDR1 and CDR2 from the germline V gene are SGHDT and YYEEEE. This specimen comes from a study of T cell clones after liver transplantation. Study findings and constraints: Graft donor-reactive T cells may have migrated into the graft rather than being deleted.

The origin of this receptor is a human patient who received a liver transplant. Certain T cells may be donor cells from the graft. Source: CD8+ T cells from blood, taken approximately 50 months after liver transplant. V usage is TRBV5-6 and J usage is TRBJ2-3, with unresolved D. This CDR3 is CASSSFVAPDTQYF. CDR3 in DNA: TGTGCCAGCAGCTCCTTCGTAGCCCCAGATACGCAGTATTTT.